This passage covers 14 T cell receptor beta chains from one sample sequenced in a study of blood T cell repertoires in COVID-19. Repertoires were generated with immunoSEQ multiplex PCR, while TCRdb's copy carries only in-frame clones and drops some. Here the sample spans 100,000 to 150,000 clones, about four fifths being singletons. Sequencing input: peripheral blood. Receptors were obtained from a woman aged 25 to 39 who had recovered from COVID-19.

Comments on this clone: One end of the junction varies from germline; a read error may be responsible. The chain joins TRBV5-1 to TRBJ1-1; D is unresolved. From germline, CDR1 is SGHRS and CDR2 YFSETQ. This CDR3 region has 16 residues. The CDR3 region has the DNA TGCGCCAGCACGAACTTTTTTGGTACGTCGAACGCTGAAGCTTTCTTT. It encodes CASTNFFGTSNAEAFF.

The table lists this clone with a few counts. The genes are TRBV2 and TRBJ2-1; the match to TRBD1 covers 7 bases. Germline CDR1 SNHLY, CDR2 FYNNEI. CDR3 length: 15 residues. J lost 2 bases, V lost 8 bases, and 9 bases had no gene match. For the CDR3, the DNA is TGTGCCAGCTCCCCGGTAGGGACAGCCTACAATGAGCAGTTCTTC. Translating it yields CASSPVGTAYNEQFF.

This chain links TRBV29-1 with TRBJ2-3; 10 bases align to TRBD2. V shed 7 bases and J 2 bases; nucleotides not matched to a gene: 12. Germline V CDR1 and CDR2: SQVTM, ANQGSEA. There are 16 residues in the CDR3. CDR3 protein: CSAFSSGSPLTDTQYF. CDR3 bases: TGCAGCGCCTTCTCTAGCGGGAGCCCACTCACAGATACGCAGTATTTT.

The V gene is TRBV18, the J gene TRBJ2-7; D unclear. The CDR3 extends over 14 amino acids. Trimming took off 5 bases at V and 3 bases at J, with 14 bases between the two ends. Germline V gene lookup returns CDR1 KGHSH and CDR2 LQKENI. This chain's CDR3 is CASSSQPTNYEQYF. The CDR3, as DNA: TGTGCCAGCTCATCCCAACCGACAAACTACGAGCAGTACTTC.

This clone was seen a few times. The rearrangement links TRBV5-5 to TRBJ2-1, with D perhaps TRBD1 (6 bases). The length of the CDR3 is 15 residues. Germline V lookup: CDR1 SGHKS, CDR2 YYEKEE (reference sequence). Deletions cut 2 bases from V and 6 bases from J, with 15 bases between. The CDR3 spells CASSFERLTGNEQFF. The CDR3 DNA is TGTGCCAGCAGCTTCGAAAGGCTGACAGGCAATGAGCAGTTCTTC.

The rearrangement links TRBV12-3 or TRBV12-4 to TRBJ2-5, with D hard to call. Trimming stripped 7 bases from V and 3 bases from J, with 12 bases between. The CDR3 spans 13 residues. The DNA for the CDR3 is TGTGCCAGCACTAGTAGAGGCGAAGAGACCCAGTACTTC. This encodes CASTSRGEETQYF.

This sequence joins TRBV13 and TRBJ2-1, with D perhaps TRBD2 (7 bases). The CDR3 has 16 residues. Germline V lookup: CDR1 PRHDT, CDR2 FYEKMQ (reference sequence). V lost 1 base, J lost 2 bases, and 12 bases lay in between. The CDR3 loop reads CASSLEKGGPYNEQFF. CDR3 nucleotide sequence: TGTGCCAGCAGCTTAGAAAAGGGGGGGCCCTACAATGAGCAGTTCTTC.

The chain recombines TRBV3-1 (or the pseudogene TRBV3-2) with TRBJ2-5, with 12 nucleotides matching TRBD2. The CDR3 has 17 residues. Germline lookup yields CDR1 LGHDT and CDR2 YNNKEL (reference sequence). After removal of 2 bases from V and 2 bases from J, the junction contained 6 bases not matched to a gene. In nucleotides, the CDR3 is TGTGCCAGCAGCCAAACTAGCGGGGGGCCGGAGCAAGAGACCCAGTACTTC. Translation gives CASSQTSGGPEQETQYF.

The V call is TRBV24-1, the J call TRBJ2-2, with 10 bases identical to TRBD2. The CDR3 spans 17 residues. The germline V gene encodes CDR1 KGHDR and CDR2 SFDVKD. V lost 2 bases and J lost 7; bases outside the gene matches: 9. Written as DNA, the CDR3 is TGTGCCACCAGTGATTGGAACATAGCGGGAGGCAACGGGGAGCTGTTTTTT. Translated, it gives CATSDWNIAGGNGELFF.

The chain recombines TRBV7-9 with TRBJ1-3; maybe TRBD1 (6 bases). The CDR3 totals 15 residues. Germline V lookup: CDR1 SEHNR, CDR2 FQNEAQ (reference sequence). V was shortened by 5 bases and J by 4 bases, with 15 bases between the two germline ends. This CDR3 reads CASSDGQGPGNTIYF. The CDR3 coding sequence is TGTGCCAGCAGCGATGGGCAGGGGCCCGGAAACACCATATATTTT.

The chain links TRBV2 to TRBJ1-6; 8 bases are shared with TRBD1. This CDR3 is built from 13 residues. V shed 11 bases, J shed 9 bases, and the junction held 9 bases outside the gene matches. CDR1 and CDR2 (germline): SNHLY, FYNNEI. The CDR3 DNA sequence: TGTGCCGGAATGACAGGGGAGAGTTCACCCCTCCACTTT. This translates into CAGMTGESSPLHF.

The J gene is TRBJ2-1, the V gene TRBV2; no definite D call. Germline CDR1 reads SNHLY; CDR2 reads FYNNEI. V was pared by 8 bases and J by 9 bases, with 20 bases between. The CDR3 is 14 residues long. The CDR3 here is CASRENVALREQFF. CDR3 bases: TGTGCCAGCCGAGAAAACGTAGCCTTACGTGAGCAGTTCTTC.

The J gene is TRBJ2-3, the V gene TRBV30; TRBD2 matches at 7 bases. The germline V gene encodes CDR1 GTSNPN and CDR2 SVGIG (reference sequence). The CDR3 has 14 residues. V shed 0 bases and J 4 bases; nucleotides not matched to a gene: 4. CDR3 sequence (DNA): TGTGCCTGGAGTGTACTCCGGGGGGCAGATACGCAGTATTTT. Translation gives CAWSVLRGADTQYF. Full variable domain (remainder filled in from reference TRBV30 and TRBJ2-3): SQTIHQWPATLVQPVGSPLSLECTVEGTSNPNLYWYRQAAGRGLQLLFYSVGIGQISSEVPQNLSASRPQDRQFILSSKKLLLSDSGFYLCAWSVLRGADTQYFGPGTRLTVL.

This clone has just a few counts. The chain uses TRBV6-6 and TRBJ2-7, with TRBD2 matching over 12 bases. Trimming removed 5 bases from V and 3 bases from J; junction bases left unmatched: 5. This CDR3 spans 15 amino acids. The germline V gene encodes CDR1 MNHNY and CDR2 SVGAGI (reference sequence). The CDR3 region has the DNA TGTGCCAGCAGTCCCCCGACTAGCGGGAGCTACGAGCAGTACTTC. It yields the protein CASSPPTSGSYEQYF.